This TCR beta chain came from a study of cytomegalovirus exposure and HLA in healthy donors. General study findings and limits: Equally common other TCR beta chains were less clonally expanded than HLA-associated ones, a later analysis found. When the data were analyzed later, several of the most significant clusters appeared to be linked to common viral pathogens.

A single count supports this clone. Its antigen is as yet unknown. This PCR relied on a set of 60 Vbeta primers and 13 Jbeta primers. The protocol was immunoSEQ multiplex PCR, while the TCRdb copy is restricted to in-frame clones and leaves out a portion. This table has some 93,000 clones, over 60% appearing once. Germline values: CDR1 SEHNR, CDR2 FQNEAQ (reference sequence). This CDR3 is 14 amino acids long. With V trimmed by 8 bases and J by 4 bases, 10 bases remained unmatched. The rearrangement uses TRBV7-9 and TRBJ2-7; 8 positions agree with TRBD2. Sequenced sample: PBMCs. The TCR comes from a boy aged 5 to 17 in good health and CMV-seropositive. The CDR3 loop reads CASGLTSVVYEQYF. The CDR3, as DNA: TGTGCCAGCGGCCTGACTAGCGTAGTTTACGAGCAGTACTTC. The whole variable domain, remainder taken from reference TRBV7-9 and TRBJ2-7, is DTGVSQNPRHKITKRGQNVTFRCDPISEHNRLYWYRQTLGQGPEFLTYFQNEAQLEKSRLLSDRFSAERPKGSFSTLEIQRTEQGDSAMYLCASGLTSVVYEQYFGPGTRLTVT.